Presented here are 7 T cell receptor beta chains from one specimen sequenced in a study of cytomegalovirus exposure and HLA in healthy donors. Both 60 Vbeta primers and 13 Jbeta primers went into the PCR. The table came from immunoSEQ multiplex PCR; TCRdb's copy has only in-frame clones and leaves some out. Of 200,000 or so clones in the sample, roughly 80% were seen once. The sequencing sample was made of PBMCs. These receptors originate from a woman under 40 in good health and CMV-seropositive.

This clone has just a few counts. The chain is built from TRBV7-8 and TRBJ2-7; 8 bases fit TRBD1. Germline V gene data show CDR1 as SGHVS and CDR2 as FQNEAQ. This CDR3 contains 15 residues. The trim removed 8 bases at V and 1 base at J, leaving 10 bases unmatched. The CDR3 sequence is CASSGNRGLSYEQYF. The CDR3, as DNA: TGTGCCAGCTCCGGGAACAGGGGGTTATCCTACGAGCAGTACTTC.

This clone came up a few times. The genes are TRBV7-6 and TRBJ1-5, with D uncertain. The V end lost 1 base, the J end lost 6 bases, and 7 bases lay between the germline ends. Germline V gene sequence: CDR1 SGHVS, CDR2 FNYEAQ. The CDR3 extends over 13 amino acids. CDR3 nucleotides: TGTGCCAGCAGCTTAGGTTTAGCTCAGCCCCAGCATTTT. Its protein product is CASSLGLAQPQHF.

The chain joins TRBV5-1 to TRBJ2-7, with a tentative D call TRBD2 (6 bases). V lost 0 bases to trimming and J lost 5 bases, with 12 bases between them. The CDR3 spans 14 residues. Per germline, CDR1 SGHRS and CDR2 YFSETQ. The CDR3 DNA follows: TGCGCCAGCAGCTTGGGTAATAGACTAGACGAGCAGTACTTC. This gives the protein CASSLGNRLDEQYF.

This clone is a singleton in its sample. At one end, the junction sequence differs from germline, possibly due to a read error. The rearrangement joins TRBV7-7 to TRBJ2-7; D not resolved. In germline, CDR1 is SSHAT, CDR2 FNYEAQ (reference sequence). This CDR3 comprises 13 residues. CDR3 loop: CASSLGFRSEQYF. The DNA of the CDR3 is TGTGCTAGCAGCTTAGGGTTCCGGTCCGAGCAGTACTTC.

This clone came up a few times. Other DNA sequences in this specimen translate into the identical CDR3. J is TRBJ2-1 and V is TRBV6-5, with 10 bases lining up with TRBD2. The junction had 5 bases not matched to a gene; V was cut back by 5 bases and J by 4 bases. CDR1 MNHEY and CDR2 SVGAGI come from the germline V gene. The CDR3 covers 15 residues. In DNA, the CDR3 is TGTGCCAGCAGTCTAAGCGGGGGGGCATACAATGAGCAGTTCTTC. Protein: CASSLSGGAYNEQFF.

The J gene is TRBJ2-7, the V gene TRBV5-4, with TRBD1 matching 10 bases. With V trimmed by 3 bases and J by 7 bases, 10 bases remained unmatched. Germline CDR1 SGHNT, CDR2 YYREEE (reference sequence). The CDR3 is made up of 15 amino acids. The DNA of the CDR3 is TGTGCCAGCAGCTGGGATCGGACAGGGGGACGGGAGCAGTACTTC. Translated, it gives CASSWDRTGGREQYF.

This clone occurred once. The gene calls are TRBV12-5 and TRBJ1-1; D is uncertain. V was pared by 7 bases and J by 5 bases, with 14 bases between. The germline gives CDR1 LGHNT, CDR2 FRNRAP. This CDR3 contains 13 residues. The CDR3 here is CASATEAGTEAFF. CDR3 sequence (DNA): TGTGCTAGTGCCACAGAAGCTGGTACTGAAGCTTTCTTT.